This T cell receptor beta chain stems from a study of T-cell memory formation after mild COVID-19 (dated by TCRdb to the early 2020s). Context from the whole study: TCR sequence clusters from the two donors were found to be largely donor specific. In a couple of donors, T-cell clones that expanded and contracted after mild COVID-19 were tracked by sequencing TCRalpha and TCRbeta repertoires over time. Two young, previously healthy adult volunteers, one female and one male, were included in the cohort.

PBMCs were isolated by Ficoll-Paque density gradient centrifugation. As for this clonotype: Its recognized antigen is unknown. No base-level quality is on record; no much larger clone is a single base apart.

Here is what the overall study found, with its caveats: From day 15 to 85, contracting clones showed balanced CD4/CD8 phenotypes, whereas a second wave of clones that expanded from day 15 to 37 leaned towards CD4+. The detection of some responding clones in pre-infection memory suggests that pre-existing cross-reactive memory T cells joined the SARS-CoV-2 response. Only a couple of mild cases were covered in the study, and larger cohorts including severe cases with pre-infection samples were considered necessary. Whether the second-wave clones peaking on day 37 were SARS-CoV-2 specific was not confirmed. Contracting CD4+ clones appeared mostly in the CM and EM memory subsets, whereas CD8+ clones were enriched in EMRA.

The data were produced on an Illumina NovaSeq 6000. Using 5'RACE with constant-segment primers, TCRalpha and TCRbeta cDNA libraries were constructed, with sample barcodes and unique molecular identifiers added in the process. Trizol reagent was used to extract RNA from every sample. Amplification of the libraries took two PCR steps, and the second step added a second sample barcode plus Illumina TruSeq adapters. Sequencing of the libraries was done on an Illumina NovaSeq, producing 2 x 150 bp paired-end reads. On the authors' methods: The reads were demultiplexed and collapsed into UMI-guided consensus sequences using migec v1.2.7. With mixcr v2.1.11, UMI consensuses were aligned to TRA and TRB V and J templates and assembled into clonotypes. A clonotype was counted as expanded or contracted only when both edgeR and NoisET called the clonotype significant, with the noise models trained on biological replicates. edgeR calls used a false discovery rate-adjusted p below 0.01 and a log2 fold-change threshold of 1. As an exploratory analysis of dynamics, max-normalized trajectories of the 1000 most abundant clonotypes were examined by PCA with hierarchical clustering. Separately sequenced CD4+ and CD8+ repertoires were used to assign the CD4 or CD8 phenotype of responding clones. The public reads were reanalyzed by TCRdb: fastp trimming at Q25, MiXCR alignment, in-frame beta chains only. Records with the same CDR3 protein are collapsed into one entry carrying the most frequent genes and DNA. TCRdb's processing, not the study's, gives the V and J calls here. The sample data list about 620,000 distinct CDR3 sequences, and 15% to 20% of these were observed just once. More than 10% of the sample rests with the top ten.

Reading from cysteine to phenylalanine, the CDR3 counts 14 amino acids. Solely the CDR3 DNA is kept, with 42 bases framed from the first base. CDR1 is given as MGHDK and CDR2 as SYGVNS, both from the germline V gene. Trimmed from V: 1 base; trimmed from J: 5 bases; junction bases lacking a gene match: 2. Sequenced sample: PBMCs or a T cell subset sorted from them (not recorded which). This receptor was taken from an adult woman who had mild COVID-19 (a few samples of this study predate the infection). The sample titles of this study are shuffled in the database, so cell type and time point are left out; the donor was told from shared clones. Recombination linked TRBV25-1 to TRBJ2-3, and 8 junctional nucleotides match TRBD1. The nucleotide sequence is TGTGCCAGCAGTGAATGGGGACAGGAAGATACGCAGTATTTT. Its translation is CASSEWGQEDTQYF.